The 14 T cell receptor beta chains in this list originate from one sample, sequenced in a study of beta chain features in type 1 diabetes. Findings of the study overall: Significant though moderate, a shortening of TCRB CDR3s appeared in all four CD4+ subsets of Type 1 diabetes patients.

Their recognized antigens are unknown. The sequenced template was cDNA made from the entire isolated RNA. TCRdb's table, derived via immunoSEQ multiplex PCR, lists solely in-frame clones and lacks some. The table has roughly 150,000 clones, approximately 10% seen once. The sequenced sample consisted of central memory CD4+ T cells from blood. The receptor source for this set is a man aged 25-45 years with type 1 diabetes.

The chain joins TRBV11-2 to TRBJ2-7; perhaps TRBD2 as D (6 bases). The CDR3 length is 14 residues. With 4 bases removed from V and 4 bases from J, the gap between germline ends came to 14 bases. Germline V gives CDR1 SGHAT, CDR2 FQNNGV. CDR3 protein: CASSSSLATYEQYF. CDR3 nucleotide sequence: TGTGCCAGCAGCTCCTCACTAGCAACTTACGAGCAGTACTTC.

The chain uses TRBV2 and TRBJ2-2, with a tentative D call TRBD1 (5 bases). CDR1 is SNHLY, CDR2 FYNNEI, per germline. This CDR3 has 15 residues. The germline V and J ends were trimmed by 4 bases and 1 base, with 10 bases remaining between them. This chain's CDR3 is CASSGQLKNTGELFF. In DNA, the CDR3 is TGTGCCAGCAGTGGACAGCTAAAGAACACCGGGGAGCTGTTTTTT.

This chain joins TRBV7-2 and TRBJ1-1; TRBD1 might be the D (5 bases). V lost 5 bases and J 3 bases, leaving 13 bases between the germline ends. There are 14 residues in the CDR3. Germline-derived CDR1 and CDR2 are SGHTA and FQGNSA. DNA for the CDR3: TGTGCCAGCAGCGCCTGGGGCGGTGACACTGAAGCTTTCTTT. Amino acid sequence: CASSAWGGDTEAFF.

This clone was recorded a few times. The CDR3 region has the DNA TGCAGCGTTGAGACAGACAAGAACACTGAAGCTTTCTTT. Translated, it gives CSVETDKNTEAFF. The chain uses TRBV29-1 and TRBJ1-1; D may be TRBD1 (5 bases). The CDR3 consists of 13 residues. Germline CDR1 SQVTM, CDR2 ANQGSEA. V was trimmed by 3 bases and J by 1 base, leaving 9 bases between them.

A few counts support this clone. CDR3 DNA sequence: TGCGCCAGCAGCCCGACCAACAGGGCCGGGGAGCTGTTTTTT. It yields the protein CASSPTNRAGELFF. The chain has TRBV5-1 and TRBJ2-2; a possible D gene is TRBD1 (6 bases). Trimming removed 4 bases at V and 6 bases at J, with 13 bases between. CDR3 length equals 14 residues. CDR1 is SGHRS, CDR2 YFSETQ, per germline.

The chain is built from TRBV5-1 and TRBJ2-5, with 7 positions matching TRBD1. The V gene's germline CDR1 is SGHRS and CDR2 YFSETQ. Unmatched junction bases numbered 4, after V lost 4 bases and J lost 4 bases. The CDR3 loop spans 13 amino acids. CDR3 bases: TGCGCCAGCAGCCGACAGGGTGGAGAGACCCAGTACTTC. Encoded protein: CASSRQGGETQYF.

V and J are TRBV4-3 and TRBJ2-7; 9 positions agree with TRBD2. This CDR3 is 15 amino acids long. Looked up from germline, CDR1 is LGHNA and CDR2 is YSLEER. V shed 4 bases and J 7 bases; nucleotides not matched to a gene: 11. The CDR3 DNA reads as TGCGCCAGCAGCCGTAATATAGCGGGAGTGGGGGAGCAGTACTTC. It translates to CASSRNIAGVGEQYF.

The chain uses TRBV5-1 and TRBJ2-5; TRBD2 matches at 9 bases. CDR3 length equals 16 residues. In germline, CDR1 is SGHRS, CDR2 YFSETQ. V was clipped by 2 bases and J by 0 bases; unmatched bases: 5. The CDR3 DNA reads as TGCGCCAGCAGCTTAACGGCTAGCGGGAACCAAGAGACCCAGTACTTC. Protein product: CASSLTASGNQETQYF.

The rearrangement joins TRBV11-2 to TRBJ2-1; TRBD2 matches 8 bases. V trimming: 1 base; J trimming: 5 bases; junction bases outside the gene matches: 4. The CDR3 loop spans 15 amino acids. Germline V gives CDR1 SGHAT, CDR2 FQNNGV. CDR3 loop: CASSLAAGGDNEQFF. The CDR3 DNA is TGTGCCAGCAGCTTAGCGGCGGGAGGTGACAATGAGCAGTTCTTC.

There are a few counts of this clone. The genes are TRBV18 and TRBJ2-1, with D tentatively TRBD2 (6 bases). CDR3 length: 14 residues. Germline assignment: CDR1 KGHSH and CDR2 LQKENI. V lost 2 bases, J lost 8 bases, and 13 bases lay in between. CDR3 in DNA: TGTGCCAGCTCACCAAGCTTCCAGCGGGATGAGCAGTTCTTC. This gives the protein CASSPSFQRDEQFF.

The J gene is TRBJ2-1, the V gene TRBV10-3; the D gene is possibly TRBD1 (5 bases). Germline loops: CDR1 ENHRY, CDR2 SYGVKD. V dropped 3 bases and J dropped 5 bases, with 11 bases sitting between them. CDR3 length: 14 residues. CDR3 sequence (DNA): TGTGCCATCAGTGAAGGGGCGGAGAACAATGAGCAGTTCTTC. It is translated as CAISEGAENNEQFF.

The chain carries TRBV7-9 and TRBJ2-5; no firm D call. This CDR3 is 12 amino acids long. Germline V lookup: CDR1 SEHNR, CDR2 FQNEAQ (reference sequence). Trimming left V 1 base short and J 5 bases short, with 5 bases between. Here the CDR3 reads CASSLESETQYF. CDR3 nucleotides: TGTGCCAGCAGCTTAGAATCGGAGACCCAGTACTTC.

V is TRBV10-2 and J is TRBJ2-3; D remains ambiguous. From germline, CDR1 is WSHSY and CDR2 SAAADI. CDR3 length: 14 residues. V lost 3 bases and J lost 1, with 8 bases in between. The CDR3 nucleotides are TGCGCCAGCAGTGATGTAGTACGCACAGATACGCAGTATTTT. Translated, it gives CASSDVVRTDTQYF.

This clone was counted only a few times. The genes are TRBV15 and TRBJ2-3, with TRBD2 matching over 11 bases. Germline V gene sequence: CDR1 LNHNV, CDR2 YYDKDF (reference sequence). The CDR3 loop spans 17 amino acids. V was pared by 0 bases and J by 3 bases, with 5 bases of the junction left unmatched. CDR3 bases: TGTGCCACCAGCAGAGAAAGACTAGCGGGGACAACAGATACGCAGTATTTT. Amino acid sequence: CATSRERLAGTTDTQYF.